Listed here are 15 T cell receptor beta chains from one sample, sequenced in a study of cytomegalovirus exposure and HLA in healthy donors. A multiplex PCR was run with 60 Vbeta primers and 13 Jbeta primers. This table comes from immunoSEQ multiplex PCR, and its TCRdb copy is limited to in-frame clones, with some not included. The sample holds about 100,000 clones, over 75% seen once. Material: PBMCs. The receptors here all came from a man aged 25-45 years in good health and CMV-seronegative.

This chain joins TRBV14 and TRBJ1-4; D uncertain. Trimming took 5 bases from V and 8 from J, leaving 9 bases between them. Per the germline V gene, CDR1 is SGHDN and CDR2 is FVKESK. This CDR3 has 12 residues. The CDR3 DNA reads TGTGCCAGCAGCGCCCGCGGGGAAAAACTGTTTTTT. Translated: CASSARGEKLFF.

V gene TRBV28 combines with J gene TRBJ2-7; D not resolved. Germline V lookup: CDR1 MDHEN, CDR2 SYDVKM. The CDR3 runs 10 residues. The V gene lost 5 bases and the J gene lost 7 bases, with 6 bases spanning the gap. CDR3 amino acids: CASSHQEQYF. In DNA form, the CDR3 reads TGTGCCAGCAGTCACCAGGAGCAGTACTTC. The variable domain in full, completed from reference TRBV28 and TRBJ2-7, reads DVKVTQSSRYLVKRTGEKVFLECVQDMDHENMFWYRQDPGLGLRLIYFSYDVKMKEKGDIPEGYSVSREKKERFSLILESASTNQTSMYLCASSHQEQYFGPGTRLTVT.

The chain employs TRBV21-1 and TRBJ1-2; TRBD1, the table's D call, was not compared with the DNA. TRBV21-1 is reported as a pseudogene. The CDR3 totals 15 residues. The CDR3, as DNA: TGTGCCAGCAGCTCCTGGACAGGCGGACTATATGGCTACACCTTC. Its translation is CASSSWTGGLYGYTF.

The J gene is TRBJ1-5, the V gene TRBV9, with D possibly being TRBD1 (5 bases). Germline V gene sequence: CDR1 SGDLS, CDR2 YYNGEE. This CDR3 comprises 15 residues. Trimming cost V 3 bases and J 3 bases, with 13 bases left between them. The CDR3 protein is CASSAPGGPNQPQHF. In nucleotides, the CDR3 is TGTGCCAGCAGCGCCCCGGGGGGACCCAATCAGCCCCAGCATTTT.

This chain links TRBV2 with TRBJ2-7, with 10 bases that match TRBD1. Trimming took 6 bases from V and 5 from J; bases not matched to a gene: 7. Per the germline V gene, CDR1 is SNHLY and CDR2 is FYNNEI. The CDR3 sequence is 14 residues long. In nucleotides, the CDR3 is TGTGCCAGCAGGAGAGACAGGGGGCCCGACGAGCAGTACTTC. Translation gives CASRRDRGPDEQYF.

This clone was seen just once. The chain has TRBV27 and TRBJ2-5, with a tentative D call TRBD1 (5 bases). The germline V gene has CDR1 MNHEY and CDR2 SMNVEV (reference sequence). The CDR3 totals 12 residues. V lost 5 bases to trimming and J lost 4 bases, with 8 bases between them. The CDR3 region is CASSGRGETQYF. The CDR3 region has the DNA TGTGCCAGCAGTGGAAGGGGAGAGACCCAGTACTTC.

This sequence joins TRBV18 and TRBJ2-1; D remains unclear. CDR1 and CDR2 (germline): KGHSH, LQKENI. The CDR3 consists of 13 residues. V lost 0 bases, J lost 11 bases, and 11 bases lay in between. The CDR3 region is CASSPPVAVKQFF. The CDR3 DNA is TGTGCCAGCTCACCACCGGTCGCAGTGAAGCAGTTCTTC.

The rearrangement joins TRBV11-2 to TRBJ2-7; tentative D call: TRBD2 (5 bases). The V end lost 2 bases, the J end lost 2 bases, and 10 bases lay between the germline ends. The CDR3 has 14 residues. Per germline, CDR1 SGHAT and CDR2 FQNNGV. The CDR3 loop is CASSLSHGTYEQYF. The CDR3 coding sequence is TGTGCCAGCAGCTTAAGCCACGGGACCTACGAGCAGTACTTC.

V and J are TRBV10-3 and TRBJ2-2, with D tentatively TRBD2 (6 bases). Germline V lookup: CDR1 ENHRY, CDR2 SYGVKD. V was cut by 0 bases and J by 3 bases, with 11 bases left in between. This CDR3 spans 16 amino acids. CDR3 sequence reads: CAISESGGAYTGELFF. CDR3 coding DNA: TGTGCCATCAGTGAGTCTGGAGGGGCGTACACCGGGGAGCTGTTTTTT.

This clone came up a few times. The chain joins TRBV5-4 to TRBJ2-7, with 7 bases that match TRBD2. The CDR3 covers 15 residues. V was pared by 1 base and J by 0 bases, with 4 bases of the junction left unmatched. CDR1 and CDR2 from the germline V gene are SGHNT and YYREEE (reference sequence). DNA of the CDR3: TGTGCCAGCAGCTTGAGCGGGGCGGTCTCCTACGAGCAGTACTTC. Its translation is CASSLSGAVSYEQYF. Variable domain in full (rest from reference TRBV5-4 and TRBJ2-7): ETGVTQSPTHLIKTRGQQVTLRCSSQSGHNTVSWYQQALGQGPQFIFQYYREEENGRGNFPPRFSGLQFPNYSSELNVNALELDDSALYLCASSLSGAVSYEQYFGPGTRLTVT.

J is TRBJ1-1 and V is TRBV21-1. TRBV21-1 is a listed pseudogene. This CDR3 has 17 residues. The CDR3 bases are TGTGTGTCCATAACGGGGGGCGACCAACCCCCGACCACTGAAGCTTTCTTT. Translated, it gives CVSITGGDQPPTTEAFF.

This clone was detected a few times. This chain links TRBV25-1 with TRBJ1-4; 7 nucleotides agree with TRBD1. The CDR3 is 13 amino acids. V trimming: 8 bases; J trimming: 8 bases; junction bases outside the gene matches: 8. CDR1 and CDR2 (germline): MGHDK, SYGVNS. The CDR3 region has the DNA TGTGCCAGCCGCGGACAGGTGGACGAAAAACTGTTTTTT. Its translation: CASRGQVDEKLFF.

This clone was picked up one time. V usage is TRBV30 and J usage is TRBJ1-3; TRBD1 matches 7 bases. CDR3 length: 16 amino acids. Germline V gives CDR1 GTSNPN, CDR2 SVGIG (reference sequence). The V gene end was trimmed by 5 bases and the J gene end by 1 base; junction bases not matched to a gene: 11. The CDR3 here is CAWSPDRVASGNTIYF. The CDR3 coding sequence is TGTGCCTGGTCCCCCGACAGGGTAGCATCTGGAAACACCATATATTTT. The full variable domain, in which reference TRBV30 and TRBJ1-3 provide the parts outside the CDR3, is SQTIHQWPATLVQPVGSPLSLECTVEGTSNPNLYWYRQAAGRGLQLLFYSVGIGQISSEVPQNLSASRPQDRQFILSSKKLLLSDSGFYLCAWSPDRVASGNTIYFGEGSWLTVV.

A few counts support this clone. The chain recombines TRBV7-8 with TRBJ1-5; D might be TRBD1 (5 bases). This CDR3 region has 13 residues. Germline assignment: CDR1 SGHVS and CDR2 FQNEAQ. V was pared by 5 bases and J by 7 bases, with 12 bases between. DNA for the CDR3: TGTGCCAGCAGCCTGTTCGGGGGACAGCCCCAGCATTTT. Amino acids: CASSLFGGQPQHF.

This sequence joins TRBV6-5 and TRBJ1-2; D may be TRBD1 (5 bases). Trimming left V 7 bases short and J 8 bases short, with 23 bases between. The CDR3 is made up of 15 amino acids. CDR1 and CDR2 (germline): MNHEY, SVGAGI. CDR3 protein: CASILHPGGGQGYTF. DNA for the CDR3: TGTGCCAGCATTCTACACCCCGGGGGAGGGCAAGGCTACACCTTC.